Presented here are 32 T cell receptor beta chains from one specimen sequenced in a study of blood T cells in healthy people across ages. The second PCR ran about 6 to 11 cycles with a sample-barcoded 5' primer and J-beta primers. Each CDR3 protein is one row after TCRdb ran MiXCR on the 5' RACE reads. Of about 1,400,000 distinct CDR3 sequences listed, around two fifths are singletons. Sample: blood. These receptors all come from a woman aged 18-35 years in good health.

Details on this clonotype: A read error may be the cause here, since a much bigger clone is one base away. The chain joins TRBV29-1 to TRBJ2-7; 14 bases are a match to TRBD2. There are 14 residues in the CDR3. V was clipped by 1 base and J by 7 bases; unmatched bases: 3. Per germline, CDR1 SQVTM and CDR2 ANQGSEA. DNA for the CDR3: TGCAGCGTTGAAGCGGGACTAGCGGGAGAAGAGCAGTACTTC. This translates into CSVEAGLAGEEQYF.

The chain employs TRBV6-5 and TRBJ1-3; no reliable D call. The CDR3 covers 15 residues. In germline, CDR1 is MNHEY, CDR2 SVGAGI. Trimming left V 0 bases short and J 0 bases short, with 6 bases between. The CDR3 loop reads CASSYSSSSGNTIYF. The CDR3 nucleotides read TGTGCCAGCAGTTACTCGAGCTCCTCTGGAAACACCATATATTTT.

This clonotype was detected only a few times. This sequence joins TRBV20-1 and TRBJ2-1; 8 nucleotides agree with TRBD2. CDR1 is DFQATT and CDR2 is SNEGSKA in the germline V gene (reference sequence). The CDR3 loop spans 15 amino acids. J lost 6 bases, V lost 3 bases, and 10 bases had no gene match. The CDR3 DNA is TGCAGTGCTAGCTCGGGACTAGGGGACATCAATGAGCAGTTCTTC. Residues: CSASSGLGDINEQFF.

This rearrangement joins TRBV20-1 to TRBJ2-1; 13 nucleotides align to TRBD2. The CDR3 runs 12 residues. Germline CDR1 DFQATT, CDR2 SNEGSKA (reference sequence). Trimming took 8 bases from V and 9 from J; bases not matched to a gene: 4. The CDR3 sequence: CSSGLAGPEQFF. CDR3 in DNA: TGCAGTTCGGGACTAGCGGGGCCTGAGCAGTTCTTC.

The J gene is TRBJ2-1, the V gene TRBV7-8; possibly TRBD1 or TRBD2 for D (6 bases each). Between the trimmed V and J ends, which lost 2 bases and 10 bases, there was a span of 27 bases. CDR3 size: 18 residues. CDR1 SGHVS and CDR2 FQNEAQ come from the germline V gene. CDR3 bases: TGTGCCAGCAGCTTAACGGCGCGTCAGGGCGGTAGGGGGGAAGAGCAGTTCTTC. Protein product: CASSLTARQGGRGEEQFF.

A few counts support this clonotype. This chain uses TRBV29-1 with TRBJ2-2; perhaps TRBD1 as D (6 bases). This CDR3 has 11 residues. The ends were cut back, 6 bases at V and 7 bases at J, with 9 bases in the middle. Per the germline V gene, CDR1 is SQVTM and CDR2 is ANQGSEA. The CDR3 nucleotides read TGCAGCGTGGAGACAGGCGGGGAGCTGTTTTTT. It is translated as CSVETGGELFF.

This clonotype occurred a few times. The rearrangement uses TRBV7-2 and TRBJ2-3, with D possibly being TRBD2 (6 bases). This CDR3 is 18 amino acids long. Germline loops: CDR1 SGHTA, CDR2 FQGNSA. Trimming stripped 0 bases from V and 5 bases from J, with 21 bases between. The CDR3: CASSLATEGQLRRDTQYF. Written as DNA, the CDR3 is TGTGCCAGCAGCTTAGCGACGGAGGGCCAACTCCGCAGAGATACGCAGTATTTT.

J is TRBJ2-7 and V is TRBV28; 10 bases fit TRBD1. With the DNA end fitting TRBJ2-5 better, the J assignment may be wrong. This CDR3 is 17 amino acids long. Germline assignment: CDR1 MDHEN and CDR2 SYDVKM. The CDR3 DNA reads as TGTGCCAGCAGCTCGGGGGACAGGGGTCCCTCTTGGGAGACCCAGTACTTC. Its protein is CASSSGDRGPSWETQYF.

This clonotype was detected a few times. CDR3 coding DNA: TGTGCCAGCAGCCAAGAAAACAGGGGTACGTGGGGAACCAAAAACATTCAGTACTTC. Encoded protein: CASSQENRGTWGTKNIQYF. The chain employs TRBV4-2 and TRBJ2-4; the match to TRBD1 covers 7 bases. Germline V lookup: CDR1 LGHNA, CDR2 YNFKEQ. V shed 0 bases and J 2 bases; nucleotides not matched to a gene: 13. The CDR3 extends over 19 amino acids.

The chain carries TRBV5-1 and TRBJ2-2; 7 bases map to TRBD1. The V and J ends lost 3 bases and 0 bases, in that order; junction bases with no gene match: 5. Germline values: CDR1 SGHRS, CDR2 YFSETQ. The CDR3 totals 16 residues. CDR3: CASSSTGASNTGELFF. Here the CDR3 DNA reads TGCGCCAGCAGCTCAACAGGGGCCTCGAACACCGGGGAGCTGTTTTTT.

The chain links TRBV6-6 to TRBJ2-3; D ambiguous. The CDR3 has 14 residues. Germline loops: CDR1 MNHNY, CDR2 SVGAGI (reference sequence). V lost 5 bases and J lost 2, with 11 bases in between. For the CDR3, the DNA is TGTGCCAGCAGTGATCGCCGTTACACAGATACGCAGTATTTT. Protein sequence: CASSDRRYTDTQYF.

The rearrangement uses TRBV28 and TRBJ2-7, with D unresolved. The CDR3 consists of 12 residues. Germline-derived CDR1 and CDR2 are MDHEN and SYDVKM. V gave up 7 bases and J gave up 0 bases, with 7 bases separating them. For the CDR3, the DNA is TGTGCCAGCACCTCCCACTCCTACGAGCAGTACTTC. Protein: CASTSHSYEQYF.

This clonotype was counted between two and nine times. The V and J genes are TRBV6-2 or TRBV6-3 and TRBJ2-5, with D tentatively TRBD2 (5 bases). Trimming left V 9 bases short and J 3 bases short, with 14 bases between. The CDR3 is made up of 13 amino acids. Germline V gene lookup returns CDR1 MNHEY and CDR2 SVGEGT. The DNA of the CDR3 is TGTGCCAGTACTCCCTGGCGGGAAGAGACCCAGTACTTC. It yields the protein CASTPWREETQYF.

The V gene is TRBV20-1, the J gene TRBJ2-7; 13 nucleotides match TRBD2. The ends lost 5 bases at V and 7 bases at J; junction bases unmatched: 8. The CDR3 runs 14 residues. Germline values: CDR1 DFQATT, CDR2 SNEGSKA (reference sequence). CDR3 residues: CSAPWTSGSGEQYF. CDR3 nucleotide sequence: TGCAGTGCTCCTTGGACTAGCGGGAGTGGGGAGCAGTACTTC.

This chain joins TRBV6-5 and TRBJ2-7; 8 nucleotides line up with TRBD2. Trimming removed 2 bases from V and 5 bases from J; junction bases left unmatched: 5. CDR1 is MNHEY and CDR2 is SVGAGI in the germline V gene. The CDR3 length is 14 residues. The CDR3 coding sequence is TGTGCCAGCAGTTACGGACTAGCAAGCAACGAGCAGTACTTC. Protein: CASSYGLASNEQYF.

J is TRBJ2-1 and V is TRBV10-3, with 9 bases aligning to TRBD2. The V gene's germline CDR1 is ENHRY and CDR2 SYGVKD. V shed 0 bases and J 8 bases; nucleotides not matched to a gene: 11. There are 17 residues in the CDR3. Written as DNA, the CDR3 is TGTGCCATCAGTGAGTCCCTTGCTAGCGGGATTGGCGATGAGCAGTTCTTC. Its protein is CAISESLASGIGDEQFF.

V usage is TRBV10-3 and J usage is TRBJ1-1, with a weak D call TRBD1 (6 bases). The germline V gene has CDR1 ENHRY and CDR2 SYGVKD. V was shortened by 3 bases and J by 1 base, with 9 bases between the two germline ends. The CDR3 is made up of 14 amino acids. For the CDR3, the DNA is TGTGCCATCAGTGATCCGGACAGGAACACTGAAGCTTTCTTT. The encoded protein is CAISDPDRNTEAFF.

The chain has TRBV6-2 or TRBV6-3 and TRBJ2-5; TRBD2 aligns across 13 bases. The germline V gene has CDR1 MNHEY and CDR2 SVGEGT. The V gene end was trimmed by 2 bases and the J gene end by 11 bases; junction bases not matched to a gene: 14. The CDR3 contains 17 residues. CDR3 nucleotides: TGTGCCAGCAGTTACCCCACTAGCGGGAGGGCCGTTGGTGAGCAGTACTTC. Translating gives CASSYPTSGRAVGEQYF.

This chain uses TRBV3-1 with TRBJ2-3; 10 bases map to TRBD2. With 0 bases clipped from V and 1 base from J, the junction kept 4 bases outside the gene matches. The CDR3 runs to 17 residues. The V gene's germline CDR1 is LGHDT and CDR2 YNNKEL (reference sequence). CDR3: CASSQDQGTSGTDTQYF. Here the CDR3 DNA reads TGTGCCAGCAGCCAAGATCAAGGGACTAGCGGCACAGATACGCAGTATTTT.

The chain recombines TRBV6-4 with TRBJ2-2; perhaps TRBD1 as D (5 bases). Germline-derived CDR1 and CDR2 are MRHNA and SNTAGT. Trimming cost V 6 bases and J 7 bases, with 15 bases left between them. The CDR3 contains 14 residues. CDR3 region: CASRSTVGDGELFF. The CDR3 DNA is TGTGCCAGCAGATCGACAGTCGGTGACGGGGAGCTGTTTTTT.

This clonotype was seen a few times. The genes are TRBV7-2 and TRBJ2-3; possible D gene TRBD2, 5 bases. The CDR3 runs 14 residues. From germline, CDR1 is SGHTA and CDR2 FQGNSA. Deletions cut 3 bases from V and 4 bases from J, with 11 bases between. CDR3 amino acids: CASSFIGGSDTQYF. CDR3 DNA: TGTGCCAGCAGCTTTATAGGAGGATCAGATACGCAGTATTTT. Filled out from reference TRBV7-2 and TRBJ2-3, the complete variable domain reads GAGVSQSPSNKVTEKGKDVELRCDPISGHTALYWYRQSLGQGLEFLIYFQGNSAPDKSGLPSDRFSAERTGGSVSTLTIQRTQQEDSAVYLCASSFIGGSDTQYFGPGTRLTVL.

This chain uses TRBV9 with TRBJ2-7, with 7 positions matching TRBD1. After removal of 4 bases from V and 5 bases from J, the junction contained 9 bases not matched to a gene. The CDR3 is 14 residues long. In germline, CDR1 is SGDLS, CDR2 YYNGEE. The CDR3 DNA reads as TGTGCCAGCAGCCCGTCGACAGGGACCCACGAGCAGTACTTC. It yields the protein CASSPSTGTHEQYF.

The rearrangement links TRBV27 to TRBJ1-5; weak D call: TRBD1 (6 bases). The germline CDR1 and CDR2 sequences are MNHEY and SMNVEV (reference sequence). The ends were cut back, 5 bases at V and 2 bases at J, with 16 bases in the middle. The CDR3 totals 16 residues. The CDR3: CASSPLGNRGNQPQHF. DNA for the CDR3: TGTGCCAGCAGTCCCCTTGGGAACAGGGGCAATCAGCCCCAGCATTTT.

This chain joins TRBV19 and TRBJ1-5; D is undetermined. The CDR3 runs to 13 residues. The V end was cut by 10 bases, the J end by 9 bases, with 19 bases between. Germline values: CDR1 LNHDA, CDR2 SQIVND (reference sequence). The CDR3 spells CATQREFSLPQHF. The CDR3 nucleotides are TGTGCCACCCAGCGGGAATTTTCCCTGCCCCAGCATTTT.

This clonotype was seen only a few times. The chain uses TRBV21-1 and TRBJ2-1; TRBD2, the table's D call, lacks a check against the DNA. TRBV21-1 is assigned pseudogene status. The CDR3 has 15 amino acids. CDR3 DNA: TGTGCCAGCAGCAAAGAGGGCACCATCGTAAATGAGCAGTTCTTC. Its translation: CASSKEGTIVNEQFF.

The chain carries TRBV29-1 and TRBJ2-2, with TRBD1 matching over 8 bases. Germline V lookup: CDR1 SQVTM, CDR2 ANQGSEA. The CDR3 runs to 12 residues. Trimming cost V 7 bases and J 7 bases; bases outside gene matches: 5. Here the CDR3 DNA reads TGCAGCGGCCAGGGGGCTAGCGGGGAGCTGTTTTTT. The encoded protein is CSGQGASGELFF.

This rearrangement joins TRBV3-1 to TRBJ2-5; D call uncertain. The V end was cut by 2 bases, the J end by 11 bases, with 21 bases between. This CDR3 is 15 amino acids long. Germline CDR1 LGHDT, CDR2 YNNKEL (reference sequence). CDR3 region: CASSQRELAYNEQYF. Here the CDR3 DNA reads TGTGCCAGCAGCCAACGTGAACTGGCGTACAATGAGCAGTACTTC.

This chain links TRBV9 with TRBJ2-7; the D gene is possibly TRBD1 (6 bases). Germline assignment: CDR1 SGDLS and CDR2 YYNGEE. The CDR3 extends over 14 amino acids. Trimming removed 0 bases at V and 0 bases at J, with 7 bases between. The CDR3 loop is CASSVVGGSYEQYF. The CDR3, as DNA: TGTGCCAGCAGCGTAGTAGGGGGCTCCTACGAGCAGTACTTC.

V and J are TRBV6-1 and TRBJ1-2; a weak D match, TRBD1 (5 bases). This CDR3 has 15 residues. V lost 2 bases and J 8 bases, leaving 18 bases between the germline ends. The germline V gene has CDR1 MNHNS and CDR2 SASEGT. CDR3: CASSETSEGYGGYTF. The CDR3 DNA reads as TGTGCCAGCAGTGAAACATCGGAGGGGTATGGAGGCTACACCTTC.

This clonotype has at least ten counts. The chain employs TRBV20-1 and TRBJ2-1; D ambiguous. Germline CDR1 is DFQATT and CDR2 is SNEGSKA (reference sequence). The V end lost 5 bases, the J end lost 5 bases, and 16 bases lay between the germline ends. There are 14 residues in the CDR3. The DNA for the CDR3 is TGCAGTGCTTCCCGACCTGCCAATCACAATGAGCAGTTCTTC. Protein sequence: CSASRPANHNEQFF.

V usage is TRBV7-2 and J usage is TRBJ2-3, with TRBD2 identical over 9 bases. The CDR3 is 18 residues long. V lost 3 bases, J lost 2 bases, and 12 bases stayed unmatched. Germline V CDR1 and CDR2: SGHTA, FQGNSA. CDR3 sequence: CASSFQRTSASSTDTQYF. The CDR3 DNA follows: TGTGCCAGCAGCTTCCAAAGGACTAGCGCATCTTCCACAGATACGCAGTATTTT.

V and J are TRBV20-1 and TRBJ1-2; D is unresolved. The CDR3 covers 11 residues. Trimming removed 5 bases from V and 3 bases from J, with 7 bases in between. CDR1 is DFQATT, CDR2 SNEGSKA, per germline (reference sequence). CDR3 in DNA: TGCAGTGCTCCACCTCACTATGGCTACACCTTC. As protein: CSAPPHYGYTF.